A single sample is the source of the 25 T cell receptor beta chains below, sequenced in a study of T cells after yellow fever vaccination. TCRdb passed the 5' RACE reads through MiXCR, listing each CDR3 protein once. Altogether about 400,000 distinct CDR3 sequences are present, around 6.4% being singletons, with the ten largest covering 14% to 15%. The material was PBMCs, obtained 5 days after the yellow fever booster vaccination. The source is a man younger than 45 who received the YFV17D yellow fever vaccine.

This clonotype was found a few times. The chain carries TRBV6-2 or TRBV6-3 and TRBJ2-1; D is ambiguous. Germline CDR1 reads MNHEY; CDR2 reads SVGEGT. V shed 7 bases and J shed 7 bases, with 8 bases lying between them. The CDR3 runs 11 residues. The CDR3 loop is CASTLRNEQFF. The CDR3 DNA is TGTGCCAGCACACTCAGAAATGAGCAGTTCTTC.

This chain connects TRBV10-1 to TRBJ2-1; 10 bases align to TRBD2. The CDR3 totals 16 residues. V dropped 2 bases and J dropped 0; count of bases not matched to a gene: 1. Per germline, CDR1 WNHNN and CDR2 SYGVQD (reference sequence). The CDR3 DNA reads TGCGCCAGCAGTGAGACTAGCGGGAACTCCTACAATGAGCAGTTCTTC. Residues: CASSETSGNSYNEQFF.

This clonotype was seen more than once but under ten times. The chain recombines TRBV6-5 with TRBJ2-7; maybe TRBD1 (6 bases). The CDR3 has 18 amino acids. Germline CDR1 and CDR2: MNHEY and SVGAGI. The V gene lost 0 bases and the J gene lost 7 bases, with 25 bases spanning the gap. DNA for the CDR3: TGTGCCAGCAGTTACTCGGTTGTCCGAACAGGGCCCACCGCGGAGCAGTACTTC. Translation gives CASSYSVVRTGPTAEQYF.

In this sample, this clonotype turned up a few times. This sequence joins TRBV5-1 and TRBJ2-7, with D possibly TRBD1 on 5 matching bases. V dropped 2 bases and J dropped 6 bases, with 15 bases sitting between them. The germline V gene has CDR1 SGHRS and CDR2 YFSETQ. The length of the CDR3 is 14 residues. In DNA, the CDR3 is TGCGCCAGCAGCTTTGGTCAGGGAAGGTTCGAGCAGTACTTC. It specifies CASSFGQGRFEQYF.

This clonotype was detected many times. V is TRBV7-2 and J is TRBJ2-5; TRBD2 matches 7 bases. The CDR3 runs to 13 residues. The J segment lost 2 bases and the V segment lost 5 bases, leaving 2 bases of the junction unmatched. The germline V gene has CDR1 SGHTA and CDR2 FQGNSA. The CDR3 loop is CASSMGGQETQYF. CDR3 DNA: TGTGCCAGCAGCATGGGGGGGCAAGAGACCCAGTACTTC.

This clonotype was seen many times. The V and J genes are TRBV4-2 and TRBJ2-1, with D perhaps given as TRBD1 or TRBD2 (5 bases each). Between the trimmed V and J ends, which lost 4 bases and 8 bases, there was a span of 15 bases. Germline V gene sequence: CDR1 LGHNA, CDR2 YNFKEQ. The CDR3 is 14 amino acids. CDR3 amino acids: CASSLILGTDEQFF. CDR3 in DNA: TGTGCCAGCAGCCTTATACTAGGGACGGATGAGCAGTTCTTC.

In its sample, this clonotype was seen a few times. V is TRBV6-1 and J is TRBJ1-2; TRBD1 might be the D (6 bases). Trimming pared 6 bases from V and 7 bases from J, leaving 18 bases between. Germline V gives CDR1 MNHNS, CDR2 SASEGT. The CDR3 contains 14 residues. The CDR3 loop reads CASRDPGGQVGYTF. CDR3 sequence (DNA): TGTGCCAGCAGAGATCCCGGGGGGCAGGTTGGCTACACCTTC.

This clonotype was found a few times. The rearrangement joins TRBV14 to TRBJ2-1; D is uncertain. Trimming stripped 0 bases from V and 8 bases from J, with 5 bases between. In germline, CDR1 is SGHDN, CDR2 FVKESK. The CDR3 loop spans 12 amino acids. The CDR3 sequence is CASSQEAYEQFF. CDR3 nucleotides: TGTGCCAGCAGCCAAGAGGCCTATGAGCAGTTCTTC.

In this sample, this clonotype turned up a few times. V is TRBV19 and J is TRBJ1-1, with D uncertain. Germline V gene data show CDR1 as LNHDA and CDR2 as SQIVND (reference sequence). This CDR3 comprises 12 residues. Trimming shortened V by 4 bases and J by 5 bases, and 8 bases separated the two germline ends. CDR3 bases: TGTGCCAGTAGTAAGTCCTCAACTGAAGCTTTCTTT. Translation: CASSKSSTEAFF.

The CDR3 coding sequence is TGTGCCAGCACCTCATCCCCTACCCAGGGCTCTGGGGCCAACGTCCTGACTTTC. Its translation is CASTSSPTQGSGANVLTF. The genes are TRBV12-3 or TRBV12-4 and TRBJ2-6; D possibly corresponds to TRBD1 (5 bases). This CDR3 spans 18 amino acids. Trimming cost V 7 bases and J 0 bases, with 19 bases left between them.

The V and J genes are TRBV20-1 and TRBJ2-7, with TRBD2 matching over 7 bases. CDR1 and CDR2 (germline): DFQATT, SNEGSKA (reference sequence). J lost 4 bases, V lost 2 bases, and 17 bases had no gene match. The CDR3 has 17 amino acids. CDR3 amino acids: CSARSLAERGKIYEQYF. CDR3 in DNA: TGCAGTGCTAGATCCCTAGCGGAGCGGGGAAAAATTTACGAGCAGTACTTC.

The gene calls are TRBV3-1 and TRBJ2-3; D gene uncertain. Trimming took off 0 bases at V and 2 bases at J, with 9 bases between the two ends. CDR1 is LGHDT, CDR2 YNNKEL, per germline (reference sequence). The CDR3 sequence is 15 residues long. The CDR3 nucleotides are TGTGCCAGCAGCCAAGATTGGAGCCTCACAGATACGCAGTATTTT. It codes for CASSQDWSLTDTQYF.

This clonotype has more than one count but fewer than ten. This sequence joins TRBV27 and TRBJ2-1; 9 nucleotides match TRBD2. The germline gives CDR1 MNHEY, CDR2 SMNVEV (reference sequence). J gave up 8 bases and V 2 bases, and 7 bases lay outside the gene matches. CDR3 length: 15 residues. The CDR3 sequence is CASSLPLAGVHEQFF. The CDR3 bases are TGTGCCAGCAGTTTACCTTTAGCGGGAGTCCATGAGCAGTTCTTC.

This clonotype was observed many times. This chain uses TRBV7-2 with TRBJ2-5; D is undetermined. The CDR3 is 12 residues long. Germline V gene lookup returns CDR1 SGHTA and CDR2 FQGNSA. Trimming shortened V by 4 bases and J by 5 bases, and 8 bases separated the two germline ends. The CDR3, as DNA: TGTGCCAGCAGCTCACCACGGGAGACCCAGTACTTC. Translation gives CASSSPRETQYF.

The V gene is TRBV25-1, the J gene TRBJ1-6, with 8 bases lining up with TRBD1. Trimming removed 2 bases from V and 7 bases from J; junction bases left unmatched: 4. This CDR3 spans 15 amino acids. Germline V gene data show CDR1 as MGHDK and CDR2 as SYGVNS. The CDR3 coding sequence is TGTGCCAGCAGTGAAACAGGGGGGAAGAATTCACCCCTCCACTTT. It encodes CASSETGGKNSPLHF.

The chain carries TRBV6-1 and TRBJ2-7, with D possibly TRBD1 on 5 matching bases. This CDR3 has 13 residues. Germline CDR1 is MNHNS and CDR2 is SASEGT. Trimming stripped 7 bases from V and 6 bases from J, with 16 bases between. CDR3 nucleotides: TGTGCCAGCAAAACTCCTTCAGGGTCCGAGCAGTACTTC. It translates to CASKTPSGSEQYF.

This clonotype occurred a few times. The rearrangement joins TRBV20-1 to TRBJ2-2; 10 bases are shared with TRBD2. This CDR3 comprises 17 residues. The V segment lost 6 bases and the J segment 4 bases; nucleotides outside the gene matches: 14. Germline-derived CDR1 and CDR2 are DFQATT and SNEGSKA (reference sequence). CDR3 amino acids: CSAKPTSGVPSTGELFF. CDR3 in DNA: TGCAGTGCCAAACCCACTAGCGGGGTGCCCAGCACCGGGGAGCTGTTTTTT.

The chain has TRBV7-2 and TRBJ2-1; D is undetermined. The germline V gene encodes CDR1 SGHTA and CDR2 FQGNSA. The length of the CDR3 is 13 residues. The ends were cut back, 1 base at V and 10 bases at J, with 11 bases in the middle. CDR3 in DNA: TGTGCCAGCAGCTTAGAGTCGGGTTGGGAGCAGTTCTTC. Translated: CASSLESGWEQFF. The full variable domain, rest sourced from reference TRBV7-2 and TRBJ2-1, is GAGVSQSPSNKVTEKGKDVELRCDPISGHTALYWYRQSLGQGLEFLIYFQGNSAPDKSGLPSDRFSAERTGGSVSTLTIQRTQQEDSAVYLCASSLESGWEQFFGPGTRLTVL.

CDR3 in amino acids: CSAGSNQPQHF. The CDR3 nucleotides read TGCAGCGCCGGTAGCAATCAGCCCCAGCATTTT. This chain connects TRBV29-1 to TRBJ1-5; D gene ambiguous. From germline, CDR1 is SQVTM and CDR2 ANQGSEA. V lost 7 bases and J 0 bases, leaving 4 bases between the germline ends. CDR3 length: 11 residues.

This clonotype was counted many times. This CDR3 reads CSALLGSYEQYF. CDR3 sequence (DNA): TGCAGTGCCCTACTCGGGTCCTACGAGCAGTACTTC. This chain uses TRBV20-1 with TRBJ2-7, with D unclear. CDR3 length equals 12 residues. Germline CDR1 is DFQATT and CDR2 is SNEGSKA (reference sequence). Trimming shortened V by 6 bases and J by 1 base, and 10 bases separated the two germline ends.

The chain has TRBV12-3 or TRBV12-4 and TRBJ1-2, with D possibly being TRBD1 (5 bases). With 4 bases removed from V and 7 bases from J, the gap between germline ends came to 13 bases. This CDR3 is built from 13 residues. The CDR3 DNA is TGTGCCAGCAGTTCTCCATCCGACAGTGGCTACACCTTC. Its protein product is CASSSPSDSGYTF.

In its sample, this clonotype was seen many times. The chain is built from TRBV5-1 and TRBJ2-5; 9 bases line up with TRBD1. Germline V gene sequence: CDR1 SGHRS, CDR2 YFSETQ. The CDR3 is made up of 16 amino acids. The junction had 10 bases not matched to a gene; V was cut back by 5 bases and J by 2 bases. The CDR3 loop is CASRSTGTGNQETQYF. DNA of the CDR3: TGCGCCAGCAGATCAACCGGGACAGGGAATCAAGAGACCCAGTACTTC.

In this sample, this clonotype turned up many times. DNA for the CDR3: TGCGCCAGCAGCTTGGACGGGACCGGCGCCTCAGGGGAGACCCAGTACTTC. Translated, it gives CASSLDGTGASGETQYF. The V gene is TRBV5-1, the J gene TRBJ2-5; D may correspond to TRBD1 or TRBD2 (5 bases each). The CDR3 covers 17 residues. V lost 0 bases and J lost 5, with 20 bases in between. CDR1 and CDR2 (germline): SGHRS, YFSETQ. The full variable domain, rest sourced from reference TRBV5-1 and TRBJ2-5, is KAGVTQTPRYLIKTRGQQVTLSCSPISGHRSVSWYQQTPGQGLQFLFEYFSETQRNKGNFPGRFSGRQFSNSRSEMNVSTLELGDSALYLCASSLDGTGASGETQYFGPGTRLLVL.

This clonotype occurred many times. V and J are TRBV5-1 and TRBJ1-3, with a tentative D call TRBD1 (5 bases). The V gene's germline CDR1 is SGHRS and CDR2 YFSETQ. V was pared by 0 bases and J by 1 base, with 11 bases between. The CDR3 extends over 16 amino acids. Here the CDR3 reads CASSLVGALSGNTIYF. In DNA, the CDR3 is TGCGCCAGCAGCTTGGTAGGGGCGCTTTCTGGAAACACCATATATTTT. The whole variable domain, filled in from reference TRBV5-1 and TRBJ1-3, reads KAGVTQTPRYLIKTRGQQVTLSCSPISGHRSVSWYQQTPGQGLQFLFEYFSETQRNKGNFPGRFSGRQFSNSRSEMNVSTLELGDSALYLCASSLVGALSGNTIYFGEGSWLTVV.

This clonotype occurred a few times. The rearrangement uses TRBV6-2 or TRBV6-3 and TRBJ2-1, with D hard to call. Trimming took 6 bases from V and 0 from J, leaving 15 bases between them. The CDR3 totals 16 residues. The germline V gene encodes CDR1 MNHEY and CDR2 SVGEGT. Here the CDR3 reads CASRLPPPSSYNEQFF. CDR3 nucleotides: TGTGCCAGCAGGCTTCCCCCGCCTAGCTCCTACAATGAGCAGTTCTTC.